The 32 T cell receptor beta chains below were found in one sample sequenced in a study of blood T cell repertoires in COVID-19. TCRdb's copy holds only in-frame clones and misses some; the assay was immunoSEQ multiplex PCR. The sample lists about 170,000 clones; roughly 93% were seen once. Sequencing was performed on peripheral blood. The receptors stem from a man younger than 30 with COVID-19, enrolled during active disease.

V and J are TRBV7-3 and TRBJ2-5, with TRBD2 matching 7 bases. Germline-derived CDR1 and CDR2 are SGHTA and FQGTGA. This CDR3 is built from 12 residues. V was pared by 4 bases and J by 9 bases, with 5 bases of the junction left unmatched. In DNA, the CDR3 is TGTGCCAGCAGCTCCGGACTAGTTCCCCAGTACTTC. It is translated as CASSSGLVPQYF.

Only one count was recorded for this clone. CDR3 DNA: TGTGCCTCAGGGGCCGTTAGCAATCAGCCCCAGCATTTT. Its protein product is CASGAVSNQPQHF. The V gene is TRBV19, the J gene TRBJ1-5; D perhaps matches TRBD1 (6 bases). Germline loops: CDR1 LNHDA, CDR2 SQIVND (reference sequence). Between the trimmed V and J ends, which lost 11 bases and 0 bases, there was a span of 11 bases. The CDR3 spans 13 residues.

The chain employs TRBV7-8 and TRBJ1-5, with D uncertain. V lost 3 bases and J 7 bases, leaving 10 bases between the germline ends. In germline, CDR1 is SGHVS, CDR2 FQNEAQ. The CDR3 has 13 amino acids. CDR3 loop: CASSFGVDQPQHF. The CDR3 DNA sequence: TGTGCCAGCAGCTTCGGGGTGGACCAGCCCCAGCATTTT. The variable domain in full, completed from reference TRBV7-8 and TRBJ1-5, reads GAGVSQSPRYKVAKRGQDVALRCDPISGHVSLFWYQQALGQGPEFLTYFQNEAQLDKSGLPSDRFFAERPEGSVSTLKIQRTQQEDSAVYLCASSFGVDQPQHFGDGTRLSIL.

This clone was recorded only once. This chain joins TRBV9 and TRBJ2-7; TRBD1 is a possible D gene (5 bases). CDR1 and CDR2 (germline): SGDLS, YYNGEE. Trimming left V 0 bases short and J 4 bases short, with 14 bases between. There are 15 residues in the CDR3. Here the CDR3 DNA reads TGTGCCAGCAGCGTAGGTGGGGCGCTCGAATACGAGCAGTACTTC. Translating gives CASSVGGALEYEQYF.

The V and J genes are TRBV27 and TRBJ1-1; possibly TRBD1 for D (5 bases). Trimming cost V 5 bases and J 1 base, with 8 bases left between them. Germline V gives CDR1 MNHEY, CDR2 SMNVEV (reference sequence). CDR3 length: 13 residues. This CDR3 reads CASSLGQNTEAFF. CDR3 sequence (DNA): TGTGCCAGCAGTCTAGGACAGAACACTGAAGCTTTCTTT.

As DNA, the CDR3 is TGTGCCAGTAGTCCCTACCGAAGTTTTTATACCCCCGGAGAGACCCAGTACTTC. The encoded protein is CASSPYRSFYTPGETQYF. This chain links TRBV19 with TRBJ2-5; the D is unclear. Per germline, CDR1 LNHDA and CDR2 SQIVND (reference sequence). The V end lost 5 bases, the J end lost 4 bases, and 26 bases lay between the germline ends. The CDR3 is made up of 18 amino acids.

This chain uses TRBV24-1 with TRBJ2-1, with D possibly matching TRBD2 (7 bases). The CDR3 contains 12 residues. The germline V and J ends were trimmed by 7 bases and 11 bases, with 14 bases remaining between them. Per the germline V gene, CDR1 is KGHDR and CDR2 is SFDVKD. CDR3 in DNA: TGTGCCACCAGCACAGGGAGCGGGAAGCAGTTCTTC. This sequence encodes CATSTGSGKQFF.

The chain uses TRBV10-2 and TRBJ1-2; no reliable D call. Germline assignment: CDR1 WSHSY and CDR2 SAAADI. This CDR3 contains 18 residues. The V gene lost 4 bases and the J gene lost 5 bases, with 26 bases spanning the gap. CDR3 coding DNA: TGCGCCAGCAGTGCACTGGGGAGTATGGGCTCAACCTCTTATGGCTACACCTTC. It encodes CASSALGSMGSTSYGYTF.

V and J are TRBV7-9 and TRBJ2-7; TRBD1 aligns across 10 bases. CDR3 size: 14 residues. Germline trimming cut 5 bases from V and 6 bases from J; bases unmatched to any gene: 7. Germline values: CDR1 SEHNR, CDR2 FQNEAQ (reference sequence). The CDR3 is CASSQGGTGAEQYF. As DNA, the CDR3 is TGTGCCAGCAGCCAGGGGGGGACAGGGGCCGAGCAGTACTTC.

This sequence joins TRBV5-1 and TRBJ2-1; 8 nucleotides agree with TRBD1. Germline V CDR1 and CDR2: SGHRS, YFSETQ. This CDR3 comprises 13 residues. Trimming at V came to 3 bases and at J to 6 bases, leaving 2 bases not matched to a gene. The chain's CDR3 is CASSWTGINEQFF. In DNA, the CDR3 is TGCGCCAGCAGCTGGACAGGGATCAATGAGCAGTTCTTC.

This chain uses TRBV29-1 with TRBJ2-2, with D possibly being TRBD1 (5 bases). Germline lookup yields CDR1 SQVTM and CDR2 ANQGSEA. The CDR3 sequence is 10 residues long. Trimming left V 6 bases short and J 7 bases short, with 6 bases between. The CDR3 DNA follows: TGCAGCGTAGGGGTCGGGGAGCTGTTTTTT. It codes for CSVGVGELFF.

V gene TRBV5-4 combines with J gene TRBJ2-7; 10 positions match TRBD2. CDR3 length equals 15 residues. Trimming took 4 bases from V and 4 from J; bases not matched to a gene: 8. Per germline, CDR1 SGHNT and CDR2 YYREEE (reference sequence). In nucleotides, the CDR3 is TGTGCCAGCAGCCGACGGCTAGCGGGAGAGTACGAGCAGTACTTC. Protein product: CASSRRLAGEYEQYF.

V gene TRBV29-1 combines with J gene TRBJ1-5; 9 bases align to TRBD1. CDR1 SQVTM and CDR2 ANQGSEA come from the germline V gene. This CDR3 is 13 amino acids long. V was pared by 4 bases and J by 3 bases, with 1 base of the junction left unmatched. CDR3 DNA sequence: TGCAGCGTTGGGGACAGGGACAATCAGCCCCAGCATTTT. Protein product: CSVGDRDNQPQHF.

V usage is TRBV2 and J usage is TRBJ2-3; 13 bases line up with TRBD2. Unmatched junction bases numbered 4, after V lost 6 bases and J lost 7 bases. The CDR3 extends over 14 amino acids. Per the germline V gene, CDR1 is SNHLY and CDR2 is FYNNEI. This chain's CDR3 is CASSRTSGGNTQYF. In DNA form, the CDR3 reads TGTGCCAGCAGCCGGACTAGCGGGGGCAATACGCAGTATTTT.

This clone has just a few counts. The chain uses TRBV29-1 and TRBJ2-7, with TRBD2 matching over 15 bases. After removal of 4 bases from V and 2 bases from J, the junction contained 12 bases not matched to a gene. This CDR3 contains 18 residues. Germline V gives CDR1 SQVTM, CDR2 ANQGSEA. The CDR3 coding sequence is TGCAGCGTTGCATCGGGACTAGCGGGAGGCCTCAGCGCCTACGAGCAGTACTTC. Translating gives CSVASGLAGGLSAYEQYF.

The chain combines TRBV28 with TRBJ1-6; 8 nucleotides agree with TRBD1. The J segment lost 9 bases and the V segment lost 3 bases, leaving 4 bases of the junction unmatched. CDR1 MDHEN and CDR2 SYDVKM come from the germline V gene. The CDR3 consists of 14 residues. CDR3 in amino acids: CASSLTGVSSPLHF. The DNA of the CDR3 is TGTGCCAGCAGTTTGACAGGGGTGAGTTCACCCCTCCACTTT.

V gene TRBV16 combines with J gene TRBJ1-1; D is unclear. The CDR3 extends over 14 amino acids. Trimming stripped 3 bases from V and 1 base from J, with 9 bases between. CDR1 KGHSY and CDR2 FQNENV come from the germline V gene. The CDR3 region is CASSQVTANTEAFF. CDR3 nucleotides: TGTGCCAGCAGCCAGGTTACAGCGAACACTGAAGCTTTCTTT.

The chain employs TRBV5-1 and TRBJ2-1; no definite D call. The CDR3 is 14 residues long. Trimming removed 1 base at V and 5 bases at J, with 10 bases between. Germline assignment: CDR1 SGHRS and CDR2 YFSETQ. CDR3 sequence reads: CASSLTVQNNEQFF. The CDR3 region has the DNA TGCGCCAGCAGCTTGACAGTACAAAACAATGAGCAGTTCTTC.

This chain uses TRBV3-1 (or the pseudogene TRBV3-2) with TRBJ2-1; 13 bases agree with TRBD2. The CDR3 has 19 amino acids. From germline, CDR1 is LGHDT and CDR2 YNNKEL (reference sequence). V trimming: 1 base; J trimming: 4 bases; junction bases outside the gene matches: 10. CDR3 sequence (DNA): TGTGCCAGCAGCCAAGGGCCCTACGCGGGACTAGCGGGATACAATGAGCAGTTCTTC. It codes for CASSQGPYAGLAGYNEQFF.

In DNA, the CDR3 is TGTGCCAGCAGCTTGGGGCTAGCGGAGGCCTACGAGCAGTACTTC. This codes for CASSLGLAEAYEQYF. The chain is built from TRBV5-4 and TRBJ2-7, with 7 bases fitting TRBD2. With V trimmed by 0 bases and J by 2 bases, 5 bases remained unmatched. The germline gives CDR1 SGHNT, CDR2 YYREEE (reference sequence). This CDR3 contains 15 residues.

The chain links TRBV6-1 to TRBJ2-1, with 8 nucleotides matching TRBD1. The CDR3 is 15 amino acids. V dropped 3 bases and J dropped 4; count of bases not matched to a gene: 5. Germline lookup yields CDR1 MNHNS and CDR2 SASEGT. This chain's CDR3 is CASSELGQGYNEQFF. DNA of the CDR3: TGTGCCAGCAGTGAGCTTGGACAGGGTTACAATGAGCAGTTCTTC.

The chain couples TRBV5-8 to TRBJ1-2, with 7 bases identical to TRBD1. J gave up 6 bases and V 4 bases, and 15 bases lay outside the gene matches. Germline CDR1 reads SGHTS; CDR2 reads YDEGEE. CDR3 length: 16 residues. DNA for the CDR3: TGTGCCAGCAGCAGTGGAGGAGGGGGCGATCAGAATGGCTACACCTTC. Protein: CASSSGGGGDQNGYTF. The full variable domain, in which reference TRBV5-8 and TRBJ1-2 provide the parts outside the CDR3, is EAGVTQSPTHLIKTRGQQATLRCSPISGHTSVYWYQQALGLGLQFLLWYDEGEERNRGNFPPRFSGRQFPNYSSELNVNALELEDSALYLCASSSGGGGDQNGYTFGSGTRLTVV.

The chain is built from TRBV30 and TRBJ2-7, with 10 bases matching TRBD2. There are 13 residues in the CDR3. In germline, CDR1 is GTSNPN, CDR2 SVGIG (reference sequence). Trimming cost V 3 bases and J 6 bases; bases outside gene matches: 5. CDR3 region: CAWSQREGGEQYF. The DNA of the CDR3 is TGTGCCTGGAGCCAGCGGGAGGGTGGCGAGCAGTACTTC.

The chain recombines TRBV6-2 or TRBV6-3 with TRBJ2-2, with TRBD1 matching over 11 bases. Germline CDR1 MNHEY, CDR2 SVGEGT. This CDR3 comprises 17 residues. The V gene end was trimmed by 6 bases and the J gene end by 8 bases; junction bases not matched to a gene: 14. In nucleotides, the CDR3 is TGTGCCAGCAGCATTAACCGGGACAGGGGGTCGTCAGGGGAGCTGTTTTTT. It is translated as CASSINRDRGSSGELFF.

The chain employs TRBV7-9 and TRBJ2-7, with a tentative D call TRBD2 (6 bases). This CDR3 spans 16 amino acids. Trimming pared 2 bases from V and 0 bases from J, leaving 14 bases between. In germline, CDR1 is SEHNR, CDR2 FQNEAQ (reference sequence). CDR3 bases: TGTGCCAGCAGCTTAACCGGGATCGGGAGCTCCTACGAGCAGTACTTC. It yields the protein CASSLTGIGSSYEQYF.

The CDR3 loop reads CASSLYKPDRRGEAFF. Here the CDR3 DNA reads TGTGCCAGCAGTTTATATAAGCCGGACAGGCGCGGTGAAGCTTTCTTT. The V and J genes are TRBV28 and TRBJ1-1; 7 bases align to TRBD1. The junction had 12 bases not matched to a gene; V was cut back by 1 base and J by 7 bases. Looked up from germline, CDR1 is MDHEN and CDR2 is SYDVKM. CDR3 length: 16 amino acids.

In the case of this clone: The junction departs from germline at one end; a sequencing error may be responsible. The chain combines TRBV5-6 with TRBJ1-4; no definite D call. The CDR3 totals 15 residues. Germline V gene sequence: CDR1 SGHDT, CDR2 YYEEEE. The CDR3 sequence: CASSRQGGPNEKLLF. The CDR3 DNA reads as TGTGCCAGCAGCCGGCAAGGAGGCCCAAATGAAAAACTGCTTTTT. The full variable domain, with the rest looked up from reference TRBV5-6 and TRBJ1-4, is DAGVTQSPTHLIKTRGQQVTLRCSPKSGHDTVSWYQQALGQGPQFIFQYYEEEERQRGNFPDRFSGHQFPNYSSELNVNALLLGDSALYLCASSRQGGPNEKLLFGSGTQLSVL.

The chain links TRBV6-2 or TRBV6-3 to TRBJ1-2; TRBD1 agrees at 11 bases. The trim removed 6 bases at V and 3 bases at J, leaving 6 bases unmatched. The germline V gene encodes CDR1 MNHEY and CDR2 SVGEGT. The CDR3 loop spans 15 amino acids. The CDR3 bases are TGTGCCAGCAGCGACCCGGGACAGGGGGACTATGGCTACACCTTC. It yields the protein CASSDPGQGDYGYTF.

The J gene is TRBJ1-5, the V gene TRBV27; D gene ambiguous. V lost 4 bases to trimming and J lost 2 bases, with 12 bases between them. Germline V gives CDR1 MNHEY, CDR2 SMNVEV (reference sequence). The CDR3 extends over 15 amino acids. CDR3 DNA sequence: TGTGCCAGCAGTTCGACCTGGAGGGGCAATCAGCCCCAGCATTTT. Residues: CASSSTWRGNQPQHF.

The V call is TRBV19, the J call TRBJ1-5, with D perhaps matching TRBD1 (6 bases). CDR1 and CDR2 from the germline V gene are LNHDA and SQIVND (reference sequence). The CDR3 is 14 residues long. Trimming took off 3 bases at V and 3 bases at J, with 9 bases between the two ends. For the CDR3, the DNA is TGTGCCAGTAGTATCGGGACACTCAATCAGCCCCAGCATTTT. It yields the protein CASSIGTLNQPQHF.

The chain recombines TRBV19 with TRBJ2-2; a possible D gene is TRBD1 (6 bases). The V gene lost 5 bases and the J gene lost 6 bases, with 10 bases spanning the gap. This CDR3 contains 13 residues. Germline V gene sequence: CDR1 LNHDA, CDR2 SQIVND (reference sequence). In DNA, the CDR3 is TGTGCCAGTAGTCCAGGGGTGGCCGGGGAGCTGTTTTTT. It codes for CASSPGVAGELFF.

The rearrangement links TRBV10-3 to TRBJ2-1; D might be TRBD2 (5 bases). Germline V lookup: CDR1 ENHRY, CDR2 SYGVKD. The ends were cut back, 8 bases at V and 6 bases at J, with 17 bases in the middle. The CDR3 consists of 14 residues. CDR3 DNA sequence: TGTGCCATCTCGGCTAGCAGCCGACGCAATGAGCAGTTCTTC. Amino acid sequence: CAISASSRRNEQFF.